One T cell receptor beta chain is described in this entry. CDR1 MNHEY and CDR2 SMNVEV come from the germline V gene (reference sequence). The CDR3 has 17 residues. The V end lost 3 bases, the J end lost 1 base, and 18 bases lay between the germline ends. Profiling relied on immunoSEQ multiplex PCR, and the TCRdb table lists in-frame clones only, not all of them. This sample yields some 240,000 clones, of which 84% are seen a single time; about 10% belongs to the top ten. This record comes from a study of blood T cell repertoires in COVID-19. About the research overall: PBMCs, B-cell-depleted T cells, or T cells provided the cDNA or gDNA that made up the material.

This TCR was sampled from a man over 45 with active or convalescent COVID-19. Sequencing used peripheral blood. The chain has TRBV27 and TRBJ1-1; the D is unclear. The CDR3 DNA follows: TGTGCCAGCAGTTTTCCCTCCTTTTGGCGGCCGAACACTGAAGCTTTCTTT. The encoded protein is CASSFPSFWRPNTEAFF.